Listed here are 25 T cell receptor beta chains from one sample, sequenced in a study of blood T cells in healthy people across ages. A sample-barcoded 5' primer and a J-beta primer mix were used in a second PCR of roughly 6 to 12 cycles. TCRdb itself ran the 5' RACE reads through MiXCR, one entry per CDR3 protein. The data show hundreds of thousands of distinct CDR3 sequences, less than 25% seen once. These data were also reused for a study on T cells of mothers and their children.

Sequencing input: blood. The receptors here all came from a boy between 5 and 17 years old in good health.

Comments on this clonotype: Given a much more abundant clone one base away, this may be a read error. J is TRBJ2-1 and V is TRBV7-2; the match to TRBD2 covers 10 bases. The CDR3 runs 16 residues. Germline CDR1 reads SGHTA; CDR2 reads FQGNSA. CDR3 loop: CVSSPLAGVNYNEQFF. The CDR3, as DNA: TGTGTCAGCAGCCCCCTAGCGGGGGTAAACTACAATGAGCAGTTCTTC.

This rearrangement joins TRBV20-1 to TRBJ2-7; 7 nucleotides line up with TRBD2. The J segment lost 1 base and the V segment lost 7 bases, leaving 10 bases of the junction unmatched. CDR3 length equals 14 residues. The germline CDR1 and CDR2 sequences are DFQATT and SNEGSKA (reference sequence). DNA for the CDR3: TGCAGTGTCGAGGGATCTAGCGGTTCCTACGAGCAGTACTTC. This codes for CSVEGSSGSYEQYF.

This clonotype occurred many times. This sequence joins TRBV4-3 and TRBJ2-1, with TRBD2 matching over 9 bases. The germline gives CDR1 LGHNA, CDR2 YSLEER. This CDR3 has 17 amino acids. The V and J ends lost 1 base and 2 bases, in that order; junction bases with no gene match: 6. CDR3 residues: CASSQGSTSGTYNEQFF. The CDR3 DNA reads TGCGCCAGCAGCCAAGGATCGACTAGCGGAACCTACAATGAGCAGTTCTTC.

The CDR3 DNA reads TGCAGCGTTTTCCCGCCAGGGTCCTACGAGCAGTACTTC. It codes for CSVFPPGSYEQYF. The rearrangement uses TRBV29-1 and TRBJ2-7; D perhaps matches TRBD1 (5 bases). The CDR3 loop spans 13 amino acids. The germline V gene encodes CDR1 SQVTM and CDR2 ANQGSEA. V was shortened by 5 bases and J by 1 base, with 12 bases between the two germline ends.

This clonotype was observed a few times. The chain joins TRBV20-1 to TRBJ2-5, with D perhaps matching TRBD1 or TRBD2 (6 bases each). The CDR3 contains 15 residues. Germline-derived CDR1 and CDR2 are DFQATT and SNEGSKA (reference sequence). Trimming removed 1 base from V and 5 bases from J, with 17 bases in between. CDR3 nucleotides: TGCAGTGCTAGAGTGGGCCCGGGGGCATGGGAGACCCAGTACTTC. As protein: CSARVGPGAWETQYF.

The chain employs TRBV29-1 and TRBJ2-3, with TRBD2 matching over 13 bases. V was clipped by 7 bases and J by 5 bases; unmatched bases: 6. The germline V gene encodes CDR1 SQVTM and CDR2 ANQGSEA. The length of the CDR3 is 14 residues. As DNA, the CDR3 is TGCAGCGCAAGGACTAGCGGGAGAGTAGATACGCAGTATTTT. Protein product: CSARTSGRVDTQYF.

The chain joins TRBV15 to TRBJ2-1; D not resolved. The V gene's germline CDR1 is LNHNV and CDR2 YYDKDF (reference sequence). This CDR3 has 13 residues. Trimming left V 5 bases short and J 4 bases short, with 9 bases between. CDR3 coding DNA: TGTGCCACCAGCCCATCACGTTACAATGAGCAGTTCTTC. Translated, it gives CATSPSRYNEQFF. The entire variable domain, with the rest obtained from reference TRBV15 and TRBJ2-1, is as follows: DAMVIQNPRYQVTQFGKPVTLSCSQTLNHNVMYWYQQKSSQAPKLLFHYYDKDFNNEADTPDNFQSRRPNTSFCFLDIRSPGLGDTAMYLCATSPSRYNEQFFGPGTRLTVL.

The rearrangement uses TRBV20-1 and TRBJ2-7, with D unresolved. Trimming removed 3 bases at V and 4 bases at J, with 4 bases between. Germline-derived CDR1 and CDR2 are DFQATT and SNEGSKA (reference sequence). The length of the CDR3 is 10 residues. This CDR3 reads CSAREYEQYF. Written as DNA, the CDR3 is TGCAGTGCTAGGGAGTACGAGCAGTACTTC.

This clonotype showed up many times. The gene calls are TRBV20-1 and TRBJ2-5, with TRBD2 matching over 7 bases. Germline CDR1 is DFQATT and CDR2 is SNEGSKA (reference sequence). The CDR3 totals 13 residues. Losses at the gene ends were 4 bases for V and 5 bases for J; bases not matched to a gene: 7. CDR3: CSAMGTIRETQYF. The CDR3 coding sequence is TGCAGTGCTATGGGGACTATAAGGGAGACCCAGTACTTC.

The chain employs TRBV7-3 and TRBJ2-7; a weak D match, TRBD1 (5 bases). V gave up 5 bases and J gave up 1 base, with 15 bases separating them. The CDR3 is made up of 15 amino acids. Germline values: CDR1 SGHTA, CDR2 FQGTGA. The CDR3, as DNA: TGTGCCAGCAGCCCCGGCAGGGCGCCATCCTACGAGCAGTACTTC. Encoded protein: CASSPGRAPSYEQYF.

This clonotype was detected a few times. This chain connects TRBV2 to TRBJ2-5, with 12 bases lining up with TRBD1. V lost 4 bases to trimming and J lost 4 bases; unmatched junction nucleotides: 4. This CDR3 region has 15 residues. The germline CDR1 and CDR2 sequences are SNHLY and FYNNEI. CDR3 coding DNA: TGTGCCAGCAGTGCCGGGACAGGGGGCCCAGAGACCCAGTACTTC. Translation: CASSAGTGGPETQYF.

J is TRBJ2-2 and V is TRBV6-2 or TRBV6-3, with D perhaps matching TRBD2 (5 bases). The CDR3 length is 14 residues. Germline-derived CDR1 and CDR2 are MNHEY and SVGEGT. Trimming pared 2 bases from V and 3 bases from J, leaving 7 bases between. The CDR3 spells CASSYERYTGELFF. CDR3 nucleotide sequence: TGTGCCAGCAGTTACGAGCGGTACACCGGGGAGCTGTTTTTT.

This clonotype turned up a few times. The chain is built from TRBV20-1 and TRBJ2-1; perhaps TRBD1 as D (5 bases). This CDR3 contains 14 residues. The germline CDR1 and CDR2 sequences are DFQATT and SNEGSKA (reference sequence). V dropped 6 bases and J dropped 6 bases, with 18 bases sitting between them. This CDR3 is CSAAGGASCNEQFF. The DNA for the CDR3 is TGCAGTGCCGCCGGTGGGGCGAGTTGCAATGAGCAGTTCTTC.

Many counts were recorded for this clonotype. The rearrangement uses TRBV7-4 and TRBJ1-1; no firm D call. Trimming left V 4 bases short and J 3 bases short, with 18 bases between. The CDR3 covers 16 residues. The V gene's germline CDR1 is SGHVT and CDR2 SQSDAQ. The CDR3 nucleotides are TGTGCCAGCAGCTCAGGACGGCCCCATGGGGACACTGAAGCTTTCTTT. Protein: CASSSGRPHGDTEAFF.

The genes are TRBV21-1 and TRBJ2-7; TRBD1 is the table's D call and was not checked against the DNA. TRBV21-1 is a known pseudogene. There are 14 residues in the CDR3. The CDR3 DNA follows: TGTGCCAGCAGCAACAGGACAGACTCCTACGAGCAGTACTTC. Translated, it gives CASSNRTDSYEQYF.

This clonotype has just a few counts. CDR3 nucleotides: TGTGCCAGCAGCCAAGGGACAGGGGAGTACGAGCAGTACTTC. Translation: CASSQGTGEYEQYF. The chain is built from TRBV14 and TRBJ2-7, with TRBD1 matching over 9 bases. This CDR3 spans 14 amino acids. Germline trimming cut 1 base from V and 4 bases from J; bases unmatched to any gene: 2. From germline, CDR1 is SGHDN and CDR2 FVKESK.

The chain has TRBV28 and TRBJ2-5, with 9 bases aligning to TRBD2. The J call may be incorrect, as the DNA end agrees better with TRBJ2-1. CDR3 length: 16 amino acids. Germline V gene sequence: CDR1 MDHEN, CDR2 SYDVKM. For the CDR3, the DNA is TGTGCCAGCAGTCCCCACTATGGCGGGAGGGCCGGTGAGCAGTTCTTC. It encodes CASSPHYGGRAGEQFF.

This chain connects TRBV18 to TRBJ2-7; perhaps TRBD1 as D (6 bases). V gave up 3 bases and J gave up 2 bases, with 11 bases separating them. CDR1 is KGHSH, CDR2 LQKENI, per germline. The CDR3 runs 14 residues. As DNA, the CDR3 is TGTGCCAGCTCACCTCAGGACAGCGCCTACGAGCAGTACTTC. This translates into CASSPQDSAYEQYF.

V is TRBV2 and J is TRBJ1-3, with 7 bases matching TRBD1. Germline trimming cut 6 bases from V and 0 bases from J; bases unmatched to any gene: 5. Germline lookup yields CDR1 SNHLY and CDR2 FYNNEI. This CDR3 spans 15 amino acids. CDR3 amino acids: CASSGGQHSGNTIYF. CDR3 DNA sequence: TGTGCCAGCAGCGGGGGACAGCACTCTGGAAACACCATATATTTT. Full variable domain (remainder filled in from reference TRBV2 and TRBJ1-3): EPEVTQTPSHQVTQMGQEVILRCVPISNHLYFYWYRQILGQKVEFLVSFYNNEISEKSEIFDDQFSVERPDGSNFTLKIRSTKLEDSAMYFCASSGGQHSGNTIYFGEGSWLTVV.

This chain joins TRBV11-2 and TRBJ1-2; D gene ambiguous. There are 13 residues in the CDR3. V was clipped by 0 bases and J by 8 bases, with 10 bases between them. Germline assignment: CDR1 SGHAT and CDR2 FQNNGV. CDR3: CASSLDSLMGYTF. The DNA of the CDR3 is TGTGCCAGCAGCTTAGATAGTCTGATGGGCTACACCTTC.

The genes are TRBV5-6 and TRBJ2-5; D gene unclear. Germline V CDR1 and CDR2: SGHDT, YYEEEE. This CDR3 is 14 amino acids long. With 3 bases removed from V and 5 bases from J, the gap between germline ends came to 14 bases. CDR3 DNA: TGTGCCAGCAGCTATAGACGGACCAGGGAGACCCAGTACTTC. As protein: CASSYRRTRETQYF. Drawing the rest from reference TRBV5-6 and TRBJ2-5, the complete variable domain is DAGVTQSPTHLIKTRGQQVTLRCSPKSGHDTVSWYQQALGQGPQFIFQYYEEEERQRGNFPDRFSGHQFPNYSSELNVNALLLGDSALYLCASSYRRTRETQYFGPGTRLLVL.

The chain employs TRBV20-1 and TRBJ1-6, with D perhaps TRBD1 (5 bases). The germline V gene encodes CDR1 DFQATT and CDR2 SNEGSKA (reference sequence). Trimming stripped 1 base from V and 8 bases from J, with 18 bases between. The CDR3 sequence is 16 residues long. The CDR3, as DNA: TGCAGTGCTAGAGCTCACGACAGTTCTGCTTATTCACCCCTCCACTTT. Amino acids: CSARAHDSSAYSPLHF.

The chain employs TRBV27 and TRBJ2-4; D gene uncertain. Germline values: CDR1 MNHEY, CDR2 SMNVEV (reference sequence). The CDR3 loop spans 15 amino acids. V was cut by 4 bases and J by 2 bases, with 12 bases left in between. The CDR3 here is CASSSPSRTKNIQYF. CDR3 sequence (DNA): TGTGCCAGCAGTTCCCCGAGTCGGACCAAAAACATTCAGTACTTC.

This clonotype came up a few times. This chain uses TRBV7-3 with TRBJ1-2, with 7 bases identical to TRBD1. From germline, CDR1 is SGHTA and CDR2 FQGTGA. The CDR3 spans 15 residues. With 5 bases clipped from V and 6 bases from J, the junction kept 12 bases outside the gene matches. The CDR3 protein is CASSTQRQGPDGYTF. CDR3 DNA sequence: TGTGCCAGCAGCACGCAAAGACAGGGCCCTGATGGCTACACCTTC.

This clonotype was found a few times. The chain recombines TRBV28 with TRBJ2-1; TRBD2 agrees at 10 bases. Germline V gives CDR1 MDHEN, CDR2 SYDVKM. CDR3 length: 15 residues. V lost 5 bases to trimming and J lost 7 bases; unmatched junction nucleotides: 8. The CDR3 loop reads CASSRAGGIRNEQFF. The CDR3 bases are TGTGCCAGCAGTAGAGCGGGAGGGATCAGGAATGAGCAGTTCTTC.